The source of this T cell receptor beta chain is a study of response to subunit inactivated influenza vaccine. The study's findings and limits: A suggestion made by the authors is that each seasonal influenza vaccination recruits few new T cells.

A remark on this clonotype: Its cognate antigen is unknown.

V lost 0 bases to trimming and J lost 2 bases; unmatched junction nucleotides: 7. Germline V gives CDR1 SGHRS, CDR2 YFSETQ. The CDR3 is 17 amino acids. Each CDR3 protein is one row after TCRdb ran MiXCR on the RT-PCR reads. The profile shows about 780,000 distinct CDR3 sequences, approximately 17% of them singletons. The chain recombines TRBV5-1 with TRBJ2-1; TRBD1 matches at 8 bases. The sequences come from PBMCs from blood, collected around 5 days after vaccination. The sequence came from a middle-aged man who received an inactivated influenza vaccine. The CDR3 nucleotides read TGCGCCAGCAGCTTGGGGCTGCAGGGGGCGGCCTACAATGAGCAGTTCTTC. Translating gives CASSLGLQGAAYNEQFF.